These 12 T cell receptor beta chains were sequenced from one sample in a study of tumor and adjacent non-tumor tissue in lung cancer. The library came from three nested PCR rounds adapted from ARM-PCR protocols. TCRdb analysed the multiplex PCR reads with MiXCR anew, one entry per CDR3 protein. Here the sample spans 65,000 to 90,000 distinct CDR3 sequences, roughly 80% being singletons. The template was RNA from unsorted bulk tissue. Sequenced: lung tumor tissue. Every receptor here comes from a woman between 50 and 59 years old with non-small cell lung cancer.

This clonotype was picked up one time. A read error may produce the germline difference seen at one junction end. The chain links TRBV24-1 to TRBJ2-7, with TRBD1 as a possible D gene (5 bases). The germline gives CDR1 KGHDR, CDR2 SFDVKD. This CDR3 is built from 14 residues. The DNA for the CDR3 is TGTACCACCAATGATTCCCGACAGTTCTACGAGCAGTACTTC. Translation gives CTTNDSRQFYEQYF.

This clonotype showed up just once. The junction departs from germline at one end; a sequencing error may be responsible. V usage is TRBV20-1 and J usage is TRBJ2-7; D not certain. CDR3 length equals 13 residues. Germline V gives CDR1 DFQATT, CDR2 SNEGSKA (reference sequence). The CDR3 DNA reads as TGCAGTGCTAGGAAGAACAGTGACCACGAACAGTACTTC. This translates into CSARKNSDHEQYF.

About this clonotype itself: A read error is likely, as this CDR3 ends without the conserved phenylalanine or tryptophan. The chain has TRBV28 and TRBJ2-3, with D possibly TRBD2 on 6 matching bases. The CDR3 extends over 15 amino acids. Germline CDR1 MDHEN, CDR2 SYDVKM. The V end lost 7 bases, the J end lost 2 bases, and 16 bases lay between the germline ends. The CDR3 here is CASNPPSALTDTQYL. The CDR3, as DNA: TGTGCCAGCAATCCCCCTAGCGCACTCACAGATACGCAGTATCTT.

Worth noting for this clonotype: The junction does not match germline at one end; this may be a read error. The chain joins TRBV11-2 to TRBJ2-2; TRBD2 aligns across 9 bases. The CDR3 sequence is 16 residues long. Germline CDR1 and CDR2: SGHAT and FQNNGV. The CDR3 region has the DNA TGTGCCATCAACTCAGTGACTGGCGGGAGGGTCGGGGAGCTGTTTTTC. Its protein is CAINSVTGGRVGELFF.

With respect to this clonotype: This may be a read error: a much more frequent sequence differs by one nucleotide. CDR3 nucleotide sequence: TGCAGTGCTCCAGTCCCGGGACAGGGTTTAAACACTAAAGCTCTCTTT. Translating gives CSAPVPGQGLNTKALF. J is TRBJ1-1 and V is TRBV20-1; 9 bases fit TRBD1. The CDR3 spans 16 residues. Germline lookup yields CDR1 DFQATT and CDR2 SNEGSKA (reference sequence).

The chain has TRBV20-1 and TRBJ1-1; 9 bases line up with TRBD1. This CDR3 contains 13 residues. In germline, CDR1 is DFQATT, CDR2 SNEGSKA (reference sequence). DNA of the CDR3: TGCAATGCCGGCGGACAGGGGCGCACTGAAGCTTTCTTT. Translation: CNAGGQGRTEAFF.

Comments on this clonotype: A read error is likely, as this CDR3 ends without the conserved phenylalanine or tryptophan. No DNA is shown, since the ends of the CDR3 on it are uncertain; the CDR3 is the one TCRdb lists. Here the CDR3 reads CATETLTRPEETQYL. The chain combines TRBV6-2 or TRBV6-3 with TRBJ2-5. Germline V gene data show CDR1 as MNHEY and CDR2 as SVGEGT. Counting both end residues, the CDR3 totals 15 amino acids.

About this clonotype: A single base separates this from a much larger clone, so it may be a read error. The CDR3 ends on some other residue instead of the conserved phenylalanine or tryptophan, so this is likely a read error. The chain joins TRBV25-1 to TRBJ2-7; 7 bases map to TRBD2. V trimming: 7 bases; J trimming: 3 bases; junction bases outside the gene matches: 9. Germline lookup yields CDR1 MGHDK and CDR2 SYGVNS. The CDR3 is 14 amino acids. Here the CDR3 reads CASTPLGTNYEQYY. CDR3 DNA sequence: TGTGCCAGCACCCCATTGGGGACTAACTACGAGCAGTACTAC.

This clonotype was observed a handful of times. The chain is built from TRBV7-2 and TRBJ1-2, with D perhaps matching TRBD1 (5 bases). CDR3 length: 14 amino acids. Trimming cost V 1 base and J 5 bases, with 11 bases left between them. Germline V CDR1 and CDR2: SGHTA, FQGNSA. CDR3 DNA: TGTGCCAGCAGCTTAGGACAGTACACGTATGGCTACACCTTC. Its protein is CASSLGQYTYGYTF.

The chain employs TRBV20-1 and TRBJ2-1; TRBD2 matches at 7 bases. Germline CDR1 and CDR2: DFQATT and SNEGSKA (reference sequence). The CDR3 covers 14 residues. V lost 2 bases and J lost 3; bases outside the gene matches: 4. The CDR3 DNA sequence: TGCAGTGCTAGACAACCGGGGGGCTACAATGAGCAGTTCTTC. Its translation: CSARQPGGYNEQFF.

Many counts were recorded for this clonotype. The chain links TRBV5-1 to TRBJ2-2; 11 nucleotides agree with TRBD2. J was trimmed by 8 bases and V by 4 bases; bases with no gene match: 10. Looked up from germline, CDR1 is SGHRS and CDR2 is YFSETQ. The length of the CDR3 is 16 residues. The CDR3, as DNA: TGCGCCAGCAGCCTTACTAGCGGGAGCGGGATAGGGGAGCTGTTTTTT. Translated, it gives CASSLTSGSGIGELFF.

Details on this clonotype: A much larger clone sits a single nucleotide away, making a read error possible. The chain combines TRBV6-5 with TRBJ2-1; TRBD2 matches 8 bases. Germline V CDR1 and CDR2: MNHEY, SVGAGI. The CDR3 sequence is 17 residues long. V lost 11 bases and J lost 6; bases outside the gene matches: 21. In nucleotides, the CDR3 is TGTGCCGGCCGCCCCGTTGGTAGCGGGGTGGCTTCCAATGAGCAGTTCTTC. Translated, it gives CAGRPVGSGVASNEQFF.